A single sample gave rise to the 20 T cell receptor beta chains below, sequenced in a study of T-cell reconstitution after alpha-beta-depleted transplantation in children. Researchers prepared the TCRbeta library using unique molecular identifiers, the study reports. Each CDR3 protein is one row after TCRdb ran MiXCR on the PCR reads. The sample has some 200,000 distinct CDR3 sequences; about a tenth are singletons. This specimen was PBMCs, taken before TCRalphabeta/CD19-depleted stem cell transplant. These TCRs come from a child less than two years old with acute myeloid leukemia, due to receive a stem cell transplant.

This clonotype was seen at least ten times. The genes are TRBV29-1 and TRBJ2-1, with D perhaps matching TRBD2 (6 bases). This CDR3 is built from 13 residues. V lost 3 bases to trimming and J lost 4 bases, with 10 bases between them. Germline CDR1 reads SQVTM; CDR2 reads ANQGSEA. The CDR3 sequence is CSVDPSGYNEQFF. As DNA, the CDR3 is TGCAGCGTTGATCCGAGCGGGTACAATGAGCAGTTCTTC.

This clonotype was found many times. V usage is TRBV11-2 and J usage is TRBJ1-4, with D tentatively TRBD1 (5 bases). This CDR3 contains 13 residues. The V gene lost 5 bases and the J gene lost 5 bases, with 9 bases spanning the gap. Looked up from germline, CDR1 is SGHAT and CDR2 is FQNNGV. This CDR3 reads CASSPRENEKLFF. In DNA form, the CDR3 reads TGTGCCAGCAGCCCCAGGGAAAATGAAAAACTGTTTTTT.

This clonotype has ten or more counts. The V and J genes are TRBV3-1 and TRBJ1-6; 9 bases align to TRBD1. Per germline, CDR1 LGHDT and CDR2 YNNKEL (reference sequence). V shed 4 bases and J 10 bases; nucleotides not matched to a gene: 8. This CDR3 has 15 residues. The CDR3 sequence: CASSPQGAKRSPLHF. The DNA of the CDR3 is TGTGCCAGCAGCCCACAGGGGGCGAAGAGATCACCCCTCCACTTT.

A remark on this clonotype: With a much larger clone just one base away, this may be a read error. The chain has TRBV9 and TRBJ2-3, with TRBD2 as a possible D gene (5 bases). The germline V gene has CDR1 SGDLS and CDR2 YYNGEE. The CDR3 spans 15 residues. V was shortened by 3 bases and J by 0 bases, with 11 bases between the two germline ends. The CDR3 loop is CASSDFRGSTDTQYF. CDR3 DNA sequence: TGTGCCAGCAGCGATTTTCGCGGGAGCACAGATACGCAGTATTTT.

This clonotype was recorded many times. The chain has TRBV4-2 and TRBJ2-5; D may be TRBD2 (6 bases). Looked up from germline, CDR1 is LGHNA and CDR2 is YNFKEQ. The V end lost 4 bases, the J end lost 3 bases, and 18 bases lay between the germline ends. There are 16 residues in the CDR3. Here the CDR3 reads CASSLSPGAGKETQYF. In nucleotides, the CDR3 is TGTGCCAGCAGCCTTTCCCCCGGTGCGGGAAAAGAGACCCAGTACTTC.

This sequence joins TRBV12-3 or TRBV12-4 and TRBJ1-4; D is undetermined. This CDR3 region has 13 residues. Trimming cost V 5 bases and J 5 bases, with 9 bases left between them. In DNA, the CDR3 is TGTGCCAGCAGTCTCCAGCCGAATGAAAAACTGTTTTTT. This gives the protein CASSLQPNEKLFF.

This clonotype came up a few times. J is TRBJ2-3 and V is TRBV7-3; D may be TRBD2 (6 bases). Trimming left V 4 bases short and J 5 bases short, with 10 bases between. The CDR3 totals 13 residues. Germline V gives CDR1 SGHTA, CDR2 FQGTGA. CDR3: CASSSSALDTQYF. The CDR3 region has the DNA TGTGCCAGCAGCTCTAGCGCCCTAGATACGCAGTATTTT.

Of note for this clonotype: At one of its ends the junction is not consistent with the germline gene, which may arise from a read error. The gene calls are TRBV12-3 or TRBV12-4 and TRBJ2-5; the D is unclear. This CDR3 comprises 13 residues. The CDR3 reads CASRPGGQETRYF. The DNA for the CDR3 is TGTGCCAGCAGACCGGGCGGCCAAGAGACCCGGTACTTC.

This clonotype turned up a few times. The rearrangement links TRBV6-1 to TRBJ1-2, with 7 positions matching TRBD1. CDR3 length: 16 amino acids. Germline assignment: CDR1 MNHNS and CDR2 SASEGT. With 5 bases clipped from V and 4 bases from J, the junction kept 13 bases outside the gene matches. CDR3 nucleotides: TGTGCCAGCAGTCCGACAGGGTCCCCCCAAAGCTATGGCTACACCTTC. Translation gives CASSPTGSPQSYGYTF.

This clonotype was seen many times. This chain uses TRBV5-1 with TRBJ1-1; D is perhaps TRBD1 (5 bases). Germline CDR1 SGHRS, CDR2 YFSETQ. V gave up 5 bases and J gave up 4 bases, with 9 bases separating them. CDR3 length: 12 residues. Written as DNA, the CDR3 is TGCGCCAGCAGGCAGGGAAGCACTGAAGCTTTCTTT. It translates to CASRQGSTEAFF.

This clonotype was detected ten times or more. This sequence joins TRBV20-1 and TRBJ2-7; D gene ambiguous. The V end lost 3 bases, the J end lost 2 bases, and 14 bases lay between the germline ends. The CDR3 contains 14 residues. CDR1 DFQATT and CDR2 SNEGSKA come from the germline V gene (reference sequence). CDR3 residues: CSARPLGFPYEQYF. CDR3 in DNA: TGCAGTGCTAGGCCCCTGGGATTTCCCTACGAGCAGTACTTC.

This clonotype came up many times. The rearrangement uses TRBV20-1 and TRBJ2-3; a weak D match, TRBD2 (6 bases). The germline gives CDR1 DFQATT, CDR2 SNEGSKA (reference sequence). CDR3 length equals 14 residues. Trimming removed 5 bases at V and 6 bases at J, with 18 bases between. The CDR3 bases are TGCAGTGCTCAACCAGGGATCCGGGGGGATACGCAGTATTTT. This encodes CSAQPGIRGDTQYF.

This clonotype was seen a handful of times. V and J are TRBV6-5 and TRBJ2-7; D perhaps matches TRBD1 (5 bases). Germline V CDR1 and CDR2: MNHEY, SVGAGI. This CDR3 is built from 11 residues. The germline V and J ends were trimmed by 8 bases and 1 base, with 6 bases remaining between them. The CDR3 nucleotides read TGTGCCAGCGGGGCATCCTACGAGCAGTACTTC. Its translation is CASGASYEQYF.

This clonotype came up many times. The gene calls are TRBV12-3 or TRBV12-4 and TRBJ2-7; a possible D gene is TRBD2 (5 bases). The V and J ends lost 2 bases and 4 bases respectively, with 12 bases between them. The CDR3 covers 14 residues. The CDR3 spells CASSLRGKRYEQYF. CDR3 DNA sequence: TGTGCCAGCAGTTTAAGAGGGAAAAGGTACGAGCAGTACTTC.

This clonotype was counted at least ten times. The chain recombines TRBV12-3 or TRBV12-4 with TRBJ1-1; no clear D. Trimming left V 8 bases short and J 1 base short, with 17 bases between. This CDR3 is 15 amino acids long. Here the CDR3 reads CASGPPSQTNTEAFF. CDR3 bases: TGTGCCAGCGGCCCCCCCTCACAGACGAACACTGAAGCTTTCTTT.

This clonotype showed up many times. The chain has TRBV29-1 and TRBJ2-6; D gene ambiguous. Trimming pared 2 bases from V and 0 bases from J, leaving 5 bases between. Germline loops: CDR1 SQVTM, CDR2 ANQGSEA. The CDR3 is made up of 14 amino acids. The CDR3 DNA sequence: TGCAGCGTTGAAAGAAACTCTGGGGCCAACGTCCTGACTTTC. Translated: CSVERNSGANVLTF.

In its sample, this clonotype was seen many times. The rearrangement uses TRBV21-1 and TRBJ1-4. TRBV21-1 is given as a pseudogene. The CDR3 has 16 amino acids. In nucleotides, the CDR3 is TGTGCCAGCAGCAAACCGTCGGACGGTACTAATGAAAAACTGTTTTTT. As protein: CASSKPSDGTNEKLFF.

This clonotype was seen repeatedly, ten times or more. The CDR3 bases are TGTGCCAGCAGCCAGCGGGACGAGCAGTACTTC. This translates into CASSQRDEQYF. The J gene is TRBJ2-7, the V gene TRBV6-2 or TRBV6-3; D is possibly TRBD2 (6 bases). The germline V gene has CDR1 MNHEY and CDR2 SVGEGT. Trimming shortened V by 6 bases and J by 5 bases, and 8 bases separated the two germline ends. The CDR3 runs to 11 residues.

The chain joins TRBV5-1 to TRBJ2-7; D is ambiguous. V was trimmed by 4 bases and J by 7 bases, leaving 9 bases between them. The CDR3 sequence is 11 residues long. The germline CDR1 and CDR2 sequences are SGHRS and YFSETQ. DNA of the CDR3: TGCGCCAGCAGCACCCACGGGGAGCAGTACTTC. Translation gives CASSTHGEQYF.

This clonotype showed up many times. This chain connects TRBV15 to TRBJ2-2; a possible D gene is TRBD2 (5 bases). In germline, CDR1 is LNHNV, CDR2 YYDKDF (reference sequence). CDR3 length equals 16 residues. V lost 0 bases and J 2 bases, leaving 10 bases between the germline ends. Here the CDR3 reads CATSRDKSGNTGELFF. CDR3 bases: TGTGCCACCAGCAGAGATAAGTCGGGAAACACCGGGGAGCTGTTTTTT.